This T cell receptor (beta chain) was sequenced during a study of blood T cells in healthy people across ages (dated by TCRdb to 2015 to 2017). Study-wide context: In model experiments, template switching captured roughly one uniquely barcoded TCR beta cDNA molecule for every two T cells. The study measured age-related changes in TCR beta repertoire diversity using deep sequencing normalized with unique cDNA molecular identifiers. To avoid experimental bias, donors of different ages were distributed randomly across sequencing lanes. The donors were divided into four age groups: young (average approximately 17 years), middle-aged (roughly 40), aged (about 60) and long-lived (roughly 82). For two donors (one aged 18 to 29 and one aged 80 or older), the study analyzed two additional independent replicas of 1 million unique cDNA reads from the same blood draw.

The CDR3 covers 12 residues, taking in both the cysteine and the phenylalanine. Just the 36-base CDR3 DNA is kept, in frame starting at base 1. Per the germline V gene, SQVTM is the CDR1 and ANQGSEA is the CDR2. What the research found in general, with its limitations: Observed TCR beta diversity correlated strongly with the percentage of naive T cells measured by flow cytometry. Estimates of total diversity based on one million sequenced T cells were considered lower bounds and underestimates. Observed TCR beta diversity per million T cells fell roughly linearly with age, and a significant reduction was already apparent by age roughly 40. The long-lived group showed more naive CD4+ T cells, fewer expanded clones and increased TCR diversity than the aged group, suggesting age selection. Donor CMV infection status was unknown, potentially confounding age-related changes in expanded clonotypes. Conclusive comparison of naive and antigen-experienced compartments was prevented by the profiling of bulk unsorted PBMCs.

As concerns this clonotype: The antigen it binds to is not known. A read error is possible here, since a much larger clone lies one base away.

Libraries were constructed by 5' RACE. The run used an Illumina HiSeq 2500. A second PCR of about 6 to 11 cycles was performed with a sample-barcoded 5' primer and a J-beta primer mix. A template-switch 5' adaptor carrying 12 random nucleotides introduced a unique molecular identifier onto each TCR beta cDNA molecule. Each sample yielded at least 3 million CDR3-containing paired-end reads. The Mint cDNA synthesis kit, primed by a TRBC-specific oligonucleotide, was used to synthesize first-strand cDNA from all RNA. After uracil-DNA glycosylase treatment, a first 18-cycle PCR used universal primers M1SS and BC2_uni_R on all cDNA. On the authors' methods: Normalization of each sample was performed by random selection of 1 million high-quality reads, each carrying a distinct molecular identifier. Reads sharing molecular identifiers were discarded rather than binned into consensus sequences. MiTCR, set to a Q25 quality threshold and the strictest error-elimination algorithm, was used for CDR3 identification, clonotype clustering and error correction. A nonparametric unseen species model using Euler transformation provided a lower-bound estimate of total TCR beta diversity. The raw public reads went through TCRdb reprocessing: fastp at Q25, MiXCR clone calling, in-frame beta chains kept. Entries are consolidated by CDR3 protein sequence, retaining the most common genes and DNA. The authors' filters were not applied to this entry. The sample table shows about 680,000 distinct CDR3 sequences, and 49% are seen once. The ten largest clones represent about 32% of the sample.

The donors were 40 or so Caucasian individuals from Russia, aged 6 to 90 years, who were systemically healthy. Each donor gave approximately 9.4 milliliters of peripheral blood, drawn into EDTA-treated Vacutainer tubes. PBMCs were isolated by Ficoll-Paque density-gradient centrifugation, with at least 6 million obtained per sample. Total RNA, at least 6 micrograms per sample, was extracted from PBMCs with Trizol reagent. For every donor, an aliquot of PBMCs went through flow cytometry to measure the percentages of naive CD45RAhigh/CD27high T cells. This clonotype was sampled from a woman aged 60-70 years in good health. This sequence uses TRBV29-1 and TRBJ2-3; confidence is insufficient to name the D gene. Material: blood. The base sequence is TGCGGCGTCTCGGAAATCACAGATACGCAGTATTTT. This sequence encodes CGVSEITDTQYF.